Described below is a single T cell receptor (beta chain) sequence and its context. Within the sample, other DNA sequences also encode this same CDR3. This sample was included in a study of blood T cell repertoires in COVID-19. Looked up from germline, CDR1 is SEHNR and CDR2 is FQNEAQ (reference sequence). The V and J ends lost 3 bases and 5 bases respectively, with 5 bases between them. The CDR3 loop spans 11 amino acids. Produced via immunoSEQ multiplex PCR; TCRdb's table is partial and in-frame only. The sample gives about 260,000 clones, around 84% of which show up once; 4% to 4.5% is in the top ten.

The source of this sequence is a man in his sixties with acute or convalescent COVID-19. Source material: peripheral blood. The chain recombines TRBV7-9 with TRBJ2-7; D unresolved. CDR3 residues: CASSLGDEQYF. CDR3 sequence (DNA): TGTGCCAGCAGCTTGGGCGACGAGCAGTACTTC.